The following is a TCR beta chain sequence with its context. Healthy individuals of Caucasian origin from Russia, aged about 6 to 95, served as donors. Total RNA was isolated from each sample in quantities of at least 6 micrograms. Then a second PCR, running roughly 7 to 11 cycles, was carried out with a sample-barcoded 5' primer and a J-beta primer mix. TCRdb re-called the 5' RACE reads through MiXCR, storing one row per CDR3 protein. The sample yields just over 1 million distinct CDR3 sequences, 45% seen once. CDR3 length equals 16 residues. The V segment lost 5 bases and the J segment 2 bases; nucleotides outside the gene matches: 12. Per the germline V gene, CDR1 is SGHVS and CDR2 is FNYEAQ. This record comes from a study of blood T cells in healthy people across ages.

Specimen: blood. The clonotype originates from a woman aged 60-70 years in good health. The rearrangement uses TRBV7-6 and TRBJ2-7; 7 positions match TRBD2. The CDR3 DNA reads TGTGCCAGCAGCGAGCGGACTAGTAAGTCGGCCTACGAGCAGTACTTC. This gives the protein CASSERTSKSAYEQYF.